This T cell receptor (beta chain) originates from a study of blood T cell repertoires in COVID-19. Study information: Specimens from acute and convalescent COVID-19 originated in the United States, Italy and Spain.

The data were produced by immunoSEQ multiplex PCR, yet TCRdb's version contains in-frame clones alone and is incomplete. Altogether some 380,000 clones are present, more than 65% being singletons, with the ten largest covering around 1.1%. The V and J ends lost 5 bases and 3 bases respectively, with 5 bases between them. The CDR3 runs 11 residues. The germline V gene has CDR1 SNHLY and CDR2 FYNNEI. Sequenced material: peripheral blood. V is TRBV2 and J is TRBJ2-7, with D hard to call. The source of this sequence is a human donor with acute or convalescent COVID-19. The donor label of this sample is uncertain. CDR3 sequence reads: CASSIVYEQYF. The CDR3 bases are TGTGCCAGCAGTATAGTCTACGAGCAGTACTTC.